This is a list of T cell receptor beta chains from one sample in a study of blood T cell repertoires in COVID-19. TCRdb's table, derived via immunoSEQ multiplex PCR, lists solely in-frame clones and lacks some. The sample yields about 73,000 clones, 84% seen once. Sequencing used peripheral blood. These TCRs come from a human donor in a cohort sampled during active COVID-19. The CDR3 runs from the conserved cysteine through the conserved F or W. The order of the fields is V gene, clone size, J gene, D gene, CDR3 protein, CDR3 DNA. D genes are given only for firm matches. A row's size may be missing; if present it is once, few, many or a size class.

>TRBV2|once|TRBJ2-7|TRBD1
CASRGDRIYEQYF
TGTGCCAGCAGAGGGGACAGAATATACGAGCAGTACTTC
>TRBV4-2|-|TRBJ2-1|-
CASSQGPRMNYIYNEQFF
TGTGCCAGCAGCCAAGGGCCCCGCATGAACTACATCTACAATGAGCAGTTCTTC
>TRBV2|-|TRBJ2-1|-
CASRGLAVSSYNEQFF
TGTGCCAGCAGGGGTTTAGCTGTATCCTCCTACAATGAGCAGTTCTTC
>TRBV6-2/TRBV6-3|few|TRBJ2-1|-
CASSLDTYNEQFF
TGTGCCAGCAGCCTAGACACTTACAATGAGCAGTTCTTC
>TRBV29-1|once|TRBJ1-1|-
CSVGVGAFTEAFF
TGCAGCGTTGGGGTGGGGGCCTTCACTGAAGCTTTCTTT
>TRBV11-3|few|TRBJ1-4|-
CASSLVSTATNEKLFF
TGTGCCAGCAGCTTAGTTTCGACTGCAACTAATGAAAAACTGTTTTTT
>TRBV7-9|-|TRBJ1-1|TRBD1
CASSSQDREAFF
TGTGCCAGCAGCTCCCAGGACAGGGAAGCTTTCTTT
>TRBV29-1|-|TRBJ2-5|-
CSVGGQRYQETQYF
TGCAGCGTTGGCGGACAACGGTACCAAGAGACCCAGTACTTC
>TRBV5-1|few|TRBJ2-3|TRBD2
CASSTTSGGGTDTQYF
TGCGCCAGCAGCACCACGAGCGGGGGGGGCACAGATACGCAGTATTTT
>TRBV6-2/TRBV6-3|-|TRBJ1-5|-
CASSPPPNGRGAQPQHF
TGTGCCAGCAGCCCCCCCCCGAACGGCCGTGGGGCTCAGCCCCAGCATTTT
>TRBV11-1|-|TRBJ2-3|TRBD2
CASSSLGLGSDTQYF
TGTGCCAGCAGCTCGCTGGGACTAGGATCCGATACGCAGTATTTT
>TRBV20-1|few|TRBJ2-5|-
CSASPQGRRETQYF
TGCAGTGCTAGTCCCCAGGGGCGCAGGGAGACCCAGTACTTC
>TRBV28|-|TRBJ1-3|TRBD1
CASSLDRASSGNTIYF
TGTGCCAGCAGTTTGGACAGGGCGAGCTCTGGAAACACCATATATTTT
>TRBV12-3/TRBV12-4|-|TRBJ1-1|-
CASSLWGGGAFF
TGTGCCAGCAGTTTGTGGGGAGGGGGAGCTTTCTTT
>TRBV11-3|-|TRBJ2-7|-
CASSQRQKSGYEQYF
TGTGCCAGCAGCCAAAGACAGAAAAGTGGGTACGAGCAGTACTTC
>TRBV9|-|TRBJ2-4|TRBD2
CASSELAGAQNIQYF
TGTGCCAGCAGCGAACTAGCGGGGGCCCAAAACATTCAGTACTTC
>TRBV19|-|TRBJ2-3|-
CASSIDLGAFGTDTQYF
TGTGCCAGTAGTATAGATCTTGGGGCGTTCGGCACAGATACGCAGTATTTT
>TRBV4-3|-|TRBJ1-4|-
CASSQRKETGEKLFF
TGCGCCAGCAGCCAGCGTAAGGAGACAGGTGAAAAACTGTTTTTT
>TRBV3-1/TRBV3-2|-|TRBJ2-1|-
CASSQMSEQFF
TGTGCCAGCAGCCAAATGAGCGAGCAGTTCTTC
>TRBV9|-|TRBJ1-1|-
CASSPRQVTNTEAFF
TGTGCCAGCAGCCCAAGACAGGTCACGAACACTGAAGCTTTCTTT
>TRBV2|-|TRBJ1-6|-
CASSRDYNSPLHF
TGTGCCAGCAGCCGAGACTATAATTCACCCCTCCACTTT
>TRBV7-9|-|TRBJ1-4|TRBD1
CASSWDRDNEKLFF
TGTGCCAGCAGCTGGGACAGGGATAATGAAAAACTGTTTTTT
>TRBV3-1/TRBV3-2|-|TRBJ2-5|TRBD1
CASSHRDREQYF
TGTGCCAGCAGCCACCGGGACAGGGAACAGTACTTC
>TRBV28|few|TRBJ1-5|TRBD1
CASSSHGTGSFQPQHF
TGTGCCAGCAGTTCCCACGGGACAGGGTCCTTTCAGCCCCAGCATTTT
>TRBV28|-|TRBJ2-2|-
CASSLTHTGELFF
TGTGCCAGCAGCCTAACCCACACCGGGGAGCTGTTTTTT
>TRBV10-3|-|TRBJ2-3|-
CAIRGKAGISDTQYF
TGTGCCATCCGGGGGAAAGCAGGGATCTCAGATACGCAGTATTTT
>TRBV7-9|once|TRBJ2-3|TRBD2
CASSLAVVAGSDTQYF
TGTGCCAGCAGCTTAGCGGTGGTAGCGGGGTCTGATACGCAGTATTTT
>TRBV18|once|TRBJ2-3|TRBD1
CASSPLGTGAIDTQYF
TGTGCCAGCTCACCGCTCGGGACAGGGGCAATCGATACGCAGTATTTT
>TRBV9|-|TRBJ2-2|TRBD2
CASSVGGGANTGELFF
TGTGCCAGCAGCGTAGGCGGGGGAGCGAACACCGGGGAGCTGTTTTTT
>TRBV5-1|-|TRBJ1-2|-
CASSLEAGANYGYTF
TGCGCCAGCAGCTTGGAGGCAGGGGCTAACTATGGCTACACCTTC
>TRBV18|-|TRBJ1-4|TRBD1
CASSAGTGVATNEKLFF
TGTGCCAGCTCAGCCGGGACAGGGGTCGCAACTAATGAAAAACTGTTTTTT
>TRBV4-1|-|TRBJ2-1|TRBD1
CASSQGPGQGNNEQFF
TGCGCCAGCAGCCAAGGGCCGGGACAGGGGAATAATGAGCAGTTCTTC
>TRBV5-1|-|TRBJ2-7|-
CASSLGGHSSYEQYF
TGCGCCAGCAGCTTGGGGGGCCATAGCTCCTACGAGCAGTACTTC
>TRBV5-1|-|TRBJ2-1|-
CASSLADGVPDNEQFF
TGCGCCAGCAGCTTGGCCGACGGGGTACCCGACAATGAGCAGTTCTTC
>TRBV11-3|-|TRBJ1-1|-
CASSFFRDTEAFF
TGTGCCAGCAGCTTTTTCAGGGACACTGAAGCTTTCTTT
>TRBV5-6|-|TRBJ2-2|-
CASSLYQGELFF
TGTGCCAGCAGCTTATATCAGGGGGAGCTGTTTTTT
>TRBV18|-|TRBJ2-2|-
CASSPRDTGELFF
TGTGCCAGCTCACCCAGGGACACCGGGGAGCTGTTTTTT
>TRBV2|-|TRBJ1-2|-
CASARDSGYTF
TGTGCCAGCGCTAGGGACTCTGGCTACACCTTC
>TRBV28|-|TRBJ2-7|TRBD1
CASSPWVLRGQGNDEQYF
TGTGCCAGCAGCCCTTGGGTACTTCGTGGACAGGGGAACGACGAGCAGTACTTC
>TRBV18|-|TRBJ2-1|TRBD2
CASSPLAGGYNEQFF
TGTGCCAGCTCGCCTTTAGCGGGGGGGTACAATGAGCAGTTCTTC
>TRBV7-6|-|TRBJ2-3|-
CASSLKGSGLTDTQYF
TGTGCCAGCAGCTTAAAGGGGTCAGGGTTGACAGATACGCAGTATTTT
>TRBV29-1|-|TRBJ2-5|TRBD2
CSVESRLASKTQYF
TGCAGCGTTGAGAGTCGACTAGCATCGAAGACCCAGTACTTC
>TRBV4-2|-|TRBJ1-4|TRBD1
CASSPRGQATNEKLFF
TGTGCCAGCAGCCCGAGGGGGCAAGCAACTAATGAAAAACTGTTTTTT
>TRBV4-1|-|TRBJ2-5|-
CASSQGQIIQETQYF
TGCGCCAGCAGCCAAGGACAGATTATCCAAGAGACCCAGTACTTC
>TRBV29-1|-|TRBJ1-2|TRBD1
CSVVPLGQGDFNGYTF
TGCAGCGTTGTCCCCTTGGGACAGGGGGATTTCAATGGCTACACCTTC
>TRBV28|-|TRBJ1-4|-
CASRTGGVEKLFF
TGTGCCAGCAGGACCGGAGGGGTCGAAAAACTGTTTTTT
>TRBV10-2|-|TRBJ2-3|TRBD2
CASSALAGHRTQYF
TGCGCCAGCAGTGCTTTAGCGGGGCACCGTACGCAGTATTTT
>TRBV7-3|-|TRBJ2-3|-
CASSVGTSTDTQYF
TGTGCCAGCAGCGTCGGGACTAGCACAGATACGCAGTATTTT